Below, one TCR delta chain is given with its context. Given a far larger clone just one base away, this is likely a sequencing read error. Additional DNA sequences in this sample encode the identical CDR3. Sequencing covered both gamma and delta TCR chains per sample. TCRdb reprocessed the multiplex PCR reads using CATT. The table shows tens of thousands of delta-chain clones, with 1.4% occurring only once. Gammadelta T cells were flow-sorted from PBMC into Vgamma9/Vdelta2+ and Vdelta2-negative populations for bulk analysis. This specimen comes from a study of γδ T cells in repeated Plasmodium falciparum infection. The CDR3 runs 16 residues. Looked up from germline, CDR1 is TSWWSYY and CDR2 is QGS.

V gene TRDV1 combines with J gene TRDJ1; weak D call: TRDD3 (6 bases). The J gene, missing from TCRdb, was assigned here through DNA to germline matching. The sample consisted of gamma-delta T cells from blood. This TCR derives from a pool of human donors (malaria-infected and uninfected, not separated). CDR3 nucleotide sequence: TGTGCCCTTGGGGAACTTAATGGGGATTACACCGATAAACTCATCTTT. Protein product: CALGELNGDYTDKLIF.